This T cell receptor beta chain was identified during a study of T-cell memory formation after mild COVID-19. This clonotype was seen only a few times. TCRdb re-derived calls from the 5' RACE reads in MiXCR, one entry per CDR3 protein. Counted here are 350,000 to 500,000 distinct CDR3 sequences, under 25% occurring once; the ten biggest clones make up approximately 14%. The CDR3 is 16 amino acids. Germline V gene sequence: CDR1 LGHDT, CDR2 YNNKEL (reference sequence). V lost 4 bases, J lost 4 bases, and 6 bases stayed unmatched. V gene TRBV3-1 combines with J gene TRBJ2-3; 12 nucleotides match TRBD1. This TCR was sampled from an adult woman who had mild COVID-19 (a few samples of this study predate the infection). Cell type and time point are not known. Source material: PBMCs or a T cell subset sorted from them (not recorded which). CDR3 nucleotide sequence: TGTGCCAGCAGCCTCACCGGGACAGGGGGCCCAGATACGCAGTATTTT. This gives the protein CASSLTGTGGPDTQYF.